The 9 T cell receptor beta chains below were found in one sample sequenced in a study of cytomegalovirus exposure and HLA in healthy donors. In the PCR, 60 Vbeta and 13 Jbeta primers were used. Using immunoSEQ multiplex PCR, the repertoire was profiled, and TCRdb retains in-frame clones only, with some absent. The repertoire consists of some 96,000 clones, with 60% to 75% occurring once and the leading ten covering around 3.5%. Material for sequencing was PBMCs. These receptors were taken from a man aged 55 to 70 in good health and CMV-seronegative.

The V and J genes are TRBV6-6 and TRBJ2-1, with TRBD2 identical over 13 bases. V was pared by 7 bases and J by 5 bases, with 5 bases of the junction left unmatched. The CDR3 is 15 residues long. Germline V CDR1 and CDR2: MNHNY, SVGAGI (reference sequence). In DNA, the CDR3 is TGTGCCAGCACCACGACTAGCGGGGGGAACAATGAGCAGTTCTTC. Encoded protein: CASTTTSGGNNEQFF.

Comment on this clone: Additional DNA sequences in this sample encode the identical CDR3. The V call is TRBV28, the J call TRBJ1-2; D not certain. The CDR3 consists of 13 residues. The V end lost 1 base, the J end lost 7 bases, and 10 bases lay between the germline ends. Germline CDR1 reads MDHEN; CDR2 reads SYDVKM. CDR3 nucleotide sequence: TGTGCCAGCAGTTTATCGCGTGGGAGTGGCTACACCTTC. Protein: CASSLSRGSGYTF.

The chain uses TRBV2 and TRBJ2-2; D perhaps matches TRBD1 (6 bases). Germline values: CDR1 SNHLY, CDR2 FYNNEI. CDR3 length: 15 residues. V was clipped by 3 bases and J by 5 bases, with 13 bases between them. The CDR3 loop is CASSDSGARTGELFF. The CDR3, as DNA: TGTGCCAGCAGTGATTCAGGGGCGCGAACCGGGGAGCTGTTTTTT.

The chain combines TRBV5-1 with TRBJ2-3; D is possibly TRBD1 (6 bases). Germline V CDR1 and CDR2: SGHRS, YFSETQ. This CDR3 is built from 14 residues. V was cut by 4 bases and J by 4 bases, with 13 bases left in between. The CDR3 loop reads CASSLGHVSDTQYF. As DNA, the CDR3 is TGCGCCAGCAGCCTGGGACATGTTTCAGATACGCAGTATTTT.

The J gene is TRBJ2-7, the V gene TRBV6-5, with 13 bases matching TRBD2. This CDR3 spans 16 amino acids. Germline V gene data show CDR1 as MNHEY and CDR2 as SVGAGI. V shed 4 bases and J 4 bases; nucleotides not matched to a gene: 7. As DNA, the CDR3 is TGTGCCAGCAGTTTACTAGCGGGAGGGCCTTTGTACGAGCAGTACTTC. This translates into CASSLLAGGPLYEQYF.

The V call is TRBV28, the J call TRBJ1-3, with TRBD1 matching over 9 bases. Germline CDR1 MDHEN, CDR2 SYDVKM. There are 15 residues in the CDR3. With V trimmed by 1 base and J by 3 bases, 1 base remained unmatched. The CDR3: CASSLYRGLGNTIYF. DNA of the CDR3: TGTGCCAGCAGTTTATACAGGGGGCTTGGAAACACCATATATTTT.

The V gene is TRBV28, the J gene TRBJ2-7; 7 nucleotides align to TRBD1. With 5 bases clipped from V and 5 bases from J, the junction kept 6 bases outside the gene matches. Germline values: CDR1 MDHEN, CDR2 SYDVKM. The CDR3 totals 13 residues. CDR3 in amino acids: CASSPTDRDEQYF. CDR3 coding DNA: TGTGCCAGCAGTCCTACCGACAGGGACGAGCAGTACTTC.

The table lists this clone with a few counts. The rearrangement uses TRBV7-3 and TRBJ2-7; 13 bases map to TRBD2. The CDR3 sequence is 15 residues long. Germline CDR1 and CDR2: SGHTA and FQGTGA. The V segment lost 4 bases and the J segment 2 bases; nucleotides outside the gene matches: 2. For the CDR3, the DNA is TGTGCCAGCAGCTGGGGGACTAGCGGGACCTACGAGCAGTACTTC. Translated: CASSWGTSGTYEQYF.

The chain recombines TRBV5-1 with TRBJ2-6; D is undetermined. The V end was cut by 7 bases, the J end by 2 bases, with 10 bases between. This CDR3 comprises 14 residues. Germline assignment: CDR1 SGHRS and CDR2 YFSETQ. The CDR3 sequence is CASYPGTGANVLTF. The CDR3 coding sequence is TGCGCCAGCTATCCAGGCACTGGGGCCAACGTCCTGACTTTC.